This T cell receptor beta chain was documented in a study of shared clonotypes between healthy human individuals. In the study overall: Per donor, three plates held CD4 naive cells, three held CD4 memory, two held CD8 naive and one held CD8 memory. Notes on the study in general: A reduction in generation probabilities was seen for non-shared clonotypes relative to those shared by all four donors.

Note on this clone: Antigen unknown.

Germline V CDR1 and CDR2: SGHTA, FQGTGA. This CDR3 is 13 amino acids long. Trimming took off 4 bases at V and 5 bases at J, with 10 bases between the two ends. DNA at roughly 0.2 ug, around 30,000 T cell genomes, went into sorted-subset replicate PCRs. Assay used: immunoSEQ multiplex PCR; TCRdb lists only in-frame clones, some missing. The repertoire includes approximately 2.1 million clones, 85% to 95% of them detected once, and under 0.45% sits in the top ten. The source of this sequence is a man younger than 35 in good health. Some clones in this sample may be carry-over from other donors' samples. Sequenced: naive CD4+ T cells from PBMCs. Subset specified: CD45RA+ positively selected. The chain carries TRBV7-3 and TRBJ2-3; D remains unclear. The CDR3 region is CASSYGLVDTQYF. CDR3 bases: TGTGCCAGCAGCTACGGGCTCGTAGATACGCAGTATTTT.